This T cell receptor beta chain was profiled in a study of T cell responses to AZD1222 COVID-19 vaccine. Overall study findings and caveats: A mostly white British donor set with more females was recruited, and clonal diversity was possibly underestimated. Researchers took repertoire samples only after the peak T cell response had come. Following two doses of AZD1222, Spike-specific TCR breadth and depth rose.

The study pooled second doses at about 4 or about 12 weeks. In the case of this clone: Its antigen is unknown.

V gave up 0 bases and J gave up 16 bases; unmatched junction bases: 6. Germline V gene sequence: CDR1 KGHSH, CDR2 LQKENI. CDR3 length: 13 amino acids. This table comes from immunoSEQ multiplex PCR, and its TCRdb copy is limited to in-frame clones, with some not included. The repertoire includes fewer than 150,000 clones, around 89% of them detected once, and around 3% sits in the top ten. V usage is TRBV18 and J usage is TRBJ1-6, with 7 bases aligning to TRBD1. Material: peripheral blood, obtained 28 days after the second AZD1222 dose. The TCR comes from an adult who received the AZD1222 COVID-19 vaccine. The CDR3 sequence is CASSPPGTDKLHF. The CDR3 DNA sequence: TGTGCCAGCTCACCACCCGGGACAGACAAACTCCACTTT.